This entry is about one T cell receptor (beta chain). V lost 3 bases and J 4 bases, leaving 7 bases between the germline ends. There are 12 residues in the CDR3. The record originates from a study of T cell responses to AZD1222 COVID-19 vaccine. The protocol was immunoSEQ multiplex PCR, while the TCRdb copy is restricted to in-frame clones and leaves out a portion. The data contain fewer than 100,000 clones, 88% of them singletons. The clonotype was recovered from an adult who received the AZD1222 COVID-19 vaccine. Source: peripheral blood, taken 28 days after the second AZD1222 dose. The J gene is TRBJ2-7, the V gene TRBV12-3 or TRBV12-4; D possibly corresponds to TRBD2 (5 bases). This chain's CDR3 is CASSFRGYEQYF. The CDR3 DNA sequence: TGTGCCAGCAGTTTTCGGGGTTACGAGCAGTACTTC.